Reported below is one T cell receptor beta chain. This clonotype was recorded at least ten times. No cognate antigen has been identified for it. Base qualities are not recorded, but no much larger clone differs from it by a single base. From cysteine to phenylalanine, the CDR3 is 16 amino acids long. Only the CDR3 portion is preserved as DNA: 48 bases, with reading frame beginning at the first base. Taken from the germline V gene, the CDR1 and CDR2 loops are ENHRY and SYGVKD. V gives up 0 bases and J gives up 0 bases, and the segment between their germline ends measures 6 bases. This entry belongs to a study of T cells in Graves' hyperthyroidism and ophthalmopathy (dated 2019 in TCRdb). Regarding the research as a whole: Peripheral blood samples were taken at the time of initial diagnosis, prior to any treatment. Thyroid tissue and blood T-cell repertoires from six Graves' hyperthyroidism patients were also compared in the study. TCR Vbeta CDR3 sequencing of fewer than 150 peripheral blood samples (over 40 ophthalmopathy, approximately 80 hyperthyroidism and some 17 progressor patients) is reported in the paper. Prospective prediction of ophthalmopathy was tested in an independent validation cohort consisting of some 18 hyperthyroidism patients and around 16 patients who later progressed to ophthalmopathy. To identify TCR V-J signatures that set the groups apart, the researchers used a discovery cohort of 100 patients, made up of under 45 with Graves' ophthalmopathy and some 55 with stable Graves' hyperthyroidism. The approximately 100 discovery patients were randomly divided into training and test sets at a 7:3 ratio. Following sampling, methimazole starting at 30 mg daily was given to hyperthyroidism patients, and high-dose intravenous methylprednisolone was given to ophthalmopathy patients.

TCR beta CDR3 regions were amplified from RNA transcripts. For the first round of RT-PCR on the TCR CDR3, the HTBI primer set was used together with the Qiagen OneStep RT-PCR kit. The libraries were constructed in a second round of multiplex PCR and then size-selected and purified. Libraries were sequenced paired-end with 100 bp reads on an Illumina HiSeq2000. Per the source publication's procedure: SOAPnuke was used to process the raw data, removing reads that contained adapters or uncalled bases, had a mean Phred below 15, or lacked an exact match to the constant primer or identifier. High-quality paired reads were merged with COPE v1.2.5, and unique nucleotide sequences were defined as clonotypes. MiTCR v1.1 was used to align the clonotypes against IMGT TRBV, TRBD and TRBJ reference segments. The analysis included only V-J combinations with a frequency above 0.0001, which together covered over 98% of the repertoires. The TCS score was defined as the ratio of F50 (clonal expansion) to E x V (chaos), calculated using BLOSUM62-based TCRdist between CDR3 peptides within each V-J. Welch's t-statistics and random forest reduced approximately 520 V-J features to 13, which were used in a naive Bayes classifier (R e1071). The similarity between thyroid and blood repertoires was quantified using the Morisita-Horn index. TCRdb handled the public reads itself, with Q25 trimming in fastp and clone calling in MiXCR, and kept productive beta chains. CDR3 protein sequences are deduplicated, and each keeps its most common genes and DNA. TCRdb's processing, not the authors' own work, is the source of the V and J calls. In this sample the table shows some 800,000 distinct CDR3 sequences, over 35% of which occur a single time. The ten largest clones represent 7% to 10% of the sample.

Paper-wide results and their limitations: Ophthalmopathy was separated from stable hyperthyroidism by a 13 V-J signature model, with approximately 85% sensitivity and 81% to 82% specificity obtained in cross-validation and 80%/75% obtained in testing. Most expanded thyroid clonotypes (frequency above 0.001) were also detected in blood, suggesting blood repertoires may reflect thyroid immune responses. In validation, the model predicted progression to ophthalmopathy with roughly 66% sensitivity and less than 75% specificity, a median of around six months before onset. No statistical method was used to fix the sample size in advance, and group allocation was not hidden from the investigators.

A patient counted as having stable Graves' hyperthyroidism if no progression to ophthalmopathy occurred over 18 months of follow-up. Hyperthyroidism patients were newly diagnosed, with disease duration under 2 months, and aged 18 to 65 years. Exclusion was applied to patients with uncontrolled infections, other autoimmune diseases, pregnancy or lactation. Diagnoses were based on clinical symptoms, serum thyroxine and TRAb, thyroid ultrasound and orbital computed tomography. PBMCs were separated from 10 ml of fresh peripheral blood using Ficoll-Paque density gradient centrifugation. Total RNA was extracted with Trizol reagent, and quality was checked on an Agilent 2100 Bioanalyzer.

This sequence uses TRBV10-3 and TRBJ2-6; the D gene cannot be named for sure. Sequenced input: blood. The sequence was obtained from a man between 18 and 35 years old with Graves' hyperthyroidism. The DNA sequence is TGTGCCATCAGTGAGTCGCTTAACTCTGGGGCCAACGTCCTGACTTTC. It encodes CAISESLNSGANVLTF.